Here is one TCR beta chain with its context. The sample belongs to a study of OX40 agonist ivuxolimab in advanced cancers. Here immunoSEQ multiplex PCR was the method, and the copy in TCRdb shows in-frame clones only, minus some. This sample carries tens of thousands of clones, around nine tenths of them seen once, and the ten largest clones take approximately 0.8%. Germline assignment: CDR1 MDHEN and CDR2 SYDVKM. This CDR3 has 13 amino acids. The V end lost 8 bases, the J end lost 5 bases, and 15 bases lay between the germline ends. The sequencing here drew on CD4+ or CD8+ T cells sorted from blood, taken in a trial of the OX40 agonist ivuxolimab. The V gene is TRBV28, the J gene TRBJ1-2; no clear D gene. The sequence was collected from an adult with an advanced solid tumor such as melanoma, head and neck, liver or kidney cancer. CDR3 nucleotides: TGTGCCAGCCTTAGGGTCGGGCTATATGGCTACACCTTC. Its translation: CASLRVGLYGYTF.